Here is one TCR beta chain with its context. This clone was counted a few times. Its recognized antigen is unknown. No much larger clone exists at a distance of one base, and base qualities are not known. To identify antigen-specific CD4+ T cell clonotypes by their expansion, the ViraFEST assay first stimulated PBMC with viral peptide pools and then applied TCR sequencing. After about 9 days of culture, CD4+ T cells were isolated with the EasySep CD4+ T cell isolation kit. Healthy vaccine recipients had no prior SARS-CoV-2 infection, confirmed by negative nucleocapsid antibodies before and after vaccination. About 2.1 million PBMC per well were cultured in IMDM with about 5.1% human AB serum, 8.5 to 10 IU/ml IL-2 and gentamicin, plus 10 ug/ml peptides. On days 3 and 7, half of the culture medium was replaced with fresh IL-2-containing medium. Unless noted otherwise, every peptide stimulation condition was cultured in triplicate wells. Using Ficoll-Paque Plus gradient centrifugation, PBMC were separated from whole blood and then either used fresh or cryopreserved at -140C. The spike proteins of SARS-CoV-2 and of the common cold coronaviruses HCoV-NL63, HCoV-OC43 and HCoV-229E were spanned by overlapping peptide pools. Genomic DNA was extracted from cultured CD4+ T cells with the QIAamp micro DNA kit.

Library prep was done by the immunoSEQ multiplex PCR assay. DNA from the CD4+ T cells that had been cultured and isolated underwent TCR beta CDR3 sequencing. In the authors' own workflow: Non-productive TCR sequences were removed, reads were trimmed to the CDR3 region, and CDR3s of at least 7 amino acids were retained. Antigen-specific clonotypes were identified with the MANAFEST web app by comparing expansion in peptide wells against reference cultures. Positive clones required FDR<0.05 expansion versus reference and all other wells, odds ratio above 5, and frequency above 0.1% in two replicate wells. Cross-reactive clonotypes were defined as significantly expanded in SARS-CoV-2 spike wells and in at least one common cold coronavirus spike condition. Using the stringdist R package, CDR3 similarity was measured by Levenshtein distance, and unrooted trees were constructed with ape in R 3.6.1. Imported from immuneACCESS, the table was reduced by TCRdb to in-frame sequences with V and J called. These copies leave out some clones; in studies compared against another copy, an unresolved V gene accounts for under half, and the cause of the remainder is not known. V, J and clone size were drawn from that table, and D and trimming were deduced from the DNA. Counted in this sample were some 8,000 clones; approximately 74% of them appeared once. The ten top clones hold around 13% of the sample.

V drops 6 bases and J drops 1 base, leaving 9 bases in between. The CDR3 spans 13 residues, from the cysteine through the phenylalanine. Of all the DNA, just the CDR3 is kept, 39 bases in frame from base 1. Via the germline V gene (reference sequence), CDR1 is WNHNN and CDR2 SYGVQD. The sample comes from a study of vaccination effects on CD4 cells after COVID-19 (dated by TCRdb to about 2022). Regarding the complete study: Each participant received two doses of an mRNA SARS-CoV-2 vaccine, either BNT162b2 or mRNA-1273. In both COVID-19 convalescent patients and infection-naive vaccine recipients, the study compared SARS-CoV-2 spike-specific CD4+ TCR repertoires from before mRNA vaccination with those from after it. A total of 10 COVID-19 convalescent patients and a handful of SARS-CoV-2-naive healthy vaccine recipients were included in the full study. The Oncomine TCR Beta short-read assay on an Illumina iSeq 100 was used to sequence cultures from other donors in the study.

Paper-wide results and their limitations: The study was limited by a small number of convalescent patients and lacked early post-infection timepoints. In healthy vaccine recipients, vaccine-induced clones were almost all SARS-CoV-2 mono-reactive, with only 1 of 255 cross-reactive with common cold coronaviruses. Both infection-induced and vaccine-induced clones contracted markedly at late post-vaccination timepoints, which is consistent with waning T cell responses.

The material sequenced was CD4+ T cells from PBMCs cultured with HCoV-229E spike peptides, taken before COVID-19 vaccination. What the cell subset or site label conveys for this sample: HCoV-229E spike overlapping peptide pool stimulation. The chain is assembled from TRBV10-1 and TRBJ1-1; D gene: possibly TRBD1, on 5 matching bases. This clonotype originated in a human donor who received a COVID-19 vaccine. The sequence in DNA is TGCGCCAGCAGGGTCAGGGCGAACACTGAAGCTTTCTTT. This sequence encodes CASRVRANTEAFF.